This T cell receptor (beta chain) was found in a study of T cell clonotyping in hematopoietic cell transplantation. Study-wide context: Cytoreduction preceded collection of pretransplant recipient samples. Study-wide points: CD4 and CD8 repertoire contributions could not be separated without sorting. Graft donor and pretransplant recipient Inverse Simpson Index values predicted broader posttransplant TCR diversity. At the given depth, recipient repertoires were over 95% de novo clonotypes.

Time point of the sample: recipient sample about 28 days before transplant, after cytoreduction. With respect to this clone: The antigen is unknown.

TCRdb's table, derived via immunoSEQ multiplex PCR, lists solely in-frame clones and lacks some. This table has roughly 46,000 clones, around 80% appearing once. This receptor was identified in a man between 60 and 75 years old with myelodysplastic syndrome. Some clones in this sample may be carry-over from other donors' samples. The sample in question was peripheral blood mononuclear cells, obtained before stem cell transplant.

In DNA, the CDR3 is TGTGCCAGCAGCTTAACAGGGACAGTCTCCTACAATGAGCAGTTCTTC. This gives the protein CASSLTGTVSYNEQFF. The chain combines TRBV7-2 with TRBJ2-1, with 7 nucleotides matching TRBD1. V gave up 2 bases and J gave up 0 bases; unmatched junction bases: 4. The germline V gene has CDR1 SGHTA and CDR2 FQGNSA. The CDR3 extends over 16 amino acids.